This T cell receptor beta chain was found in a study of cytomegalovirus exposure and HLA in healthy donors. Overall study results and limits: The study found most TCR sequences rare, yet found some public TCRs in many donors. What a later analysis reportedly showed was that an Asian-associated ancestry cluster had fewer N-insertions than the approximately 700-donor mean. It was confirmed in vitro that three of the CMV-associated chains were specific for CMV antigens.

In the case of this clone: The antigen remains undetermined.

The CDR3 covers 15 residues. The germline V gene encodes CDR1 MGHDK and CDR2 SYGVNS. J lost 7 bases, V lost 6 bases, and 9 bases had no gene match. 13 Jbeta primers and 60 Vbeta primers were used for the PCR. As processed by the authors: Per a later analysis, the number of unique TCR beta chains was 75 million to 90 million, of which 9 million to 14 million were shared. Here immunoSEQ multiplex PCR was the method, and the copy in TCRdb shows in-frame clones only, minus some. V and J calls and clone size come straight from that table; D and trimming were deduced from the DNA. There are roughly 140,000 clones in the sample; roughly 70% occur only once, and roughly 4% lies in the top ten.

Sequencing was carried out using PBMCs. The V call is TRBV25-1, the J call TRBJ2-1, with 10 positions matching TRBD2. The TCR originated in a man aged 60-69 years in good health and CMV-seronegative. The CDR3 coding sequence is TGTGCCAGCAGCCCTAGCGGGGGAAATGGGAATGAGCAGTTCTTC. It yields the protein CASSPSGGNGNEQFF.